A single sample is the source of the 9 T cell receptor beta chains below, sequenced in a study of neurological immune-mediated disorders. TCRdb recomputed calls from the 5' RACE reads with MiXCR, one row per CDR3 protein. This table has roughly 30,000 distinct CDR3 sequences, over 10% appearing once. Specimen: PBMCs. Receptor source: a woman between 55 and 75 years old in good health.

The table lists this clonotype with many counts. The chain carries TRBV20-1 and TRBJ2-3; perhaps D is TRBD1 or TRBD2 (5 bases each). The length of the CDR3 is 12 residues. Looked up from germline, CDR1 is DFQATT and CDR2 is SNEGSKA (reference sequence). With 7 bases removed from V and 6 bases from J, the gap between germline ends came to 14 bases. DNA for the CDR3: TGCAGTGGCCAGGGAGTAATGGATACGCAGTATTTT. Translated: CSGQGVMDTQYF.

This clonotype was recorded only once. A junction end diverges from the germline sequence, so it may reflect a read error. The chain links TRBV7-2 to TRBJ1-1; 10 bases match TRBD1. CDR1 and CDR2 from the germline V gene are SGHTA and FQGNSA. This CDR3 is 15 amino acids long. CDR3 amino acids: CASSSRVSGQGEAFF. In DNA form, the CDR3 reads TGCGCCAGCAGCTCAAGGGTTTCGGGACAGGGGGAAGCTTTCTTT.

This clonotype was seen ten or more times. V usage is TRBV5-1 and J usage is TRBJ2-3; D is ambiguous. V lost 0 bases and J lost 0, with 11 bases in between. Germline V gene sequence: CDR1 SGHRS, CDR2 YFSETQ. There are 16 residues in the CDR3. The CDR3 here is CASSLELLQSTDTQYF. CDR3 nucleotide sequence: TGCGCCAGCAGCTTGGAACTACTCCAGAGCACAGATACGCAGTATTTT.

This clonotype was recorded many times. J is TRBJ1-2 and V is TRBV5-6; the D is unclear. Germline loops: CDR1 SGHDT, CDR2 YYEEEE. V shed 0 bases and J shed 2 bases, with 11 bases lying between them. The CDR3 runs 15 residues. CDR3 coding DNA: TGTGCCAGCAGCTTGGTGGGGAGGTTAAACTATGGCTACACCTTC. It translates to CASSLVGRLNYGYTF.

This clonotype was seen ten or more times. DNA for the CDR3: TGTGCCATCAGTGAAATGCGGGGGGGCCAATCCGAGCAGTACTTC. Translation gives CAISEMRGGQSEQYF. The V call is TRBV10-3, the J call TRBJ2-7, with TRBD2 identical over 9 bases. With V trimmed by 3 bases and J by 6 bases, 9 bases remained unmatched. Germline V gene data show CDR1 as ENHRY and CDR2 as SYGVKD. The CDR3 is made up of 15 amino acids.

This clonotype came up many times. The rearrangement links TRBV20-1 to TRBJ2-7; the D is unclear. The CDR3 runs 12 residues. V gave up 1 base and J gave up 3 bases, with 7 bases separating them. Germline CDR1 and CDR2: DFQATT and SNEGSKA (reference sequence). CDR3 sequence reads: CSARGGRYEQYF. The CDR3 DNA is TGCAGTGCTAGAGGCGGCCGCTACGAGCAGTACTTC.

In its sample, this clonotype was seen many times. The conserved phenylalanine or tryptophan is not found at the CDR3 terminus, so this likely reflects a read error. The chain couples TRBV12-3 or TRBV12-4 to TRBJ2-1; the match to TRBD2 covers 11 bases. V dropped 4 bases and J dropped 0; count of bases not matched to a gene: 5. This CDR3 contains 17 residues. CDR3 bases: TGTGCCAGCAGTTACCCTAGCGGGGGGCTCTCCTACAATGAGCAGTTCTTA. Amino acid sequence: CASSYPSGGLSYNEQFL.

The table lists this clonotype with many counts. The chain couples TRBV3-1 to TRBJ2-5; no definite D call. This CDR3 has 13 residues. The germline gives CDR1 LGHDT, CDR2 YNNKEL (reference sequence). Trimming removed 3 bases at V and 0 bases at J, with 5 bases between. CDR3 sequence: CASSHGHQETQYF. DNA of the CDR3: TGTGCCAGCAGCCACGGACACCAAGAGACCCAGTACTTC.

This clonotype was counted at least ten times. V and J are TRBV5-1 and TRBJ2-1; the D gene is possibly TRBD1 (7 bases). Germline V gene sequence: CDR1 SGHRS, CDR2 YFSETQ. The CDR3 spans 14 residues. V dropped 4 bases and J dropped 3 bases, with 11 bases sitting between them. CDR3 loop: CASSPQGGYNEQFF. The CDR3 region has the DNA TGCGCCAGCAGCCCGCAGGGGGGCTACAATGAGCAGTTCTTC.